This T cell receptor beta chain was captured by sequencing in a study of T cell responses to AZD1222 COVID-19 vaccine. Study-wide results and limits: White British ancestry dominated among donors, who included more females, and clonal diversity was possibly underestimated. Spike-specific TCR breadth rose after two AZD1222 doses, and depth rose as well.

Remarks on this clone: Its antigen is undetermined.

Method: immunoSEQ multiplex PCR; TCRdb's copy keeps in-frame clones and lacks some. The sample lists 100,000 or so clones, around nine tenths seen once, with 2.5% to 3% in the top ten. The CDR3 is 14 residues long. Germline V gene data show CDR1 as SQVTM and CDR2 as ANQGSEA. Trimming cost V 6 bases and J 4 bases; bases outside gene matches: 6. V usage is TRBV29-1 and J usage is TRBJ1-2, with 12 positions matching TRBD1. The source was peripheral blood, collected on day 0 of AZD1222 vaccination. This TCR derives from an adult in good health. The CDR3, as DNA: TGCAGCGTCGGGGACAGGGGGCTGAGCTATGGCTACACCTTC. It is translated as CSVGDRGLSYGYTF.